Listed below are T cell receptor beta chains from one sample, sequenced in a study of blood T cell repertoires in COVID-19. Sequenced by immunoSEQ multiplex PCR; TCRdb stores in-frame clones only, minus some. This table has 200,000 to 250,000 clones, about 85% appearing once. Sequencing was done on a sample of PBMCs or T cells enriched from blood (not recorded which). The receptor source for this set is a man aged 25 to 40 who had recovered from COVID-19. The CDR3 runs from the conserved cysteine through the conserved F or W. Each record gives: J gene, clone size, D gene, V gene, CDR3 protein, CDR3 DNA. The D gene is left open where the match is weak. Clone size is stated in some rows and not others, as once, few, many or a class when expanded.

>TRBJ1-5|.|TRBD1|TRBV7-8
CASSLVQGAAGGQPQHF
TGTGCCAGCAGCTTAGTACAGGGGGCGGCTGGTGGTCAGCCCCAGCATTTT
>TRBJ1-4|.|.|TRBV4-2
CASSQDSPGKKLFF
TGTGCCAGCAGCCAAGATTCTCCAGGGAAAAAACTGTTTTTT
>TRBJ2-2|.|.|TRBV28
CASSFSPRRDTGELFF
TGTGCCAGCAGTTTCTCCCCCCGGAGGGACACCGGGGAGCTGTTTTTT
>TRBJ1-6|few|.|TRBV6-6
CASSPLTGSSYNSPLHF
TGTGCCAGCAGTCCACTGACAGGCTCCTCATATAATTCACCCCTCCACTTT
>TRBJ1-1|few|TRBD1|TRBV10-3
CAINKGQGATEAFF
TGTGCCATCAATAAAGGACAGGGGGCTACTGAAGCTTTCTTT
>TRBJ2-1|.|.|TRBV9
CASSPGEFFSDNEQFF
TGTGCCAGCAGCCCCGGGGAGTTCTTCTCGGACAATGAGCAGTTCTTC
>TRBJ1-2|.|TRBD1|TRBV3-1/TRBV3-2
CASSLWTGNYGYTF
TGTGCCAGCAGTCTGTGGACAGGCAACTATGGCTACACCTTC
>TRBJ1-1|.|.|TRBV7-8
CASSRDGYTEAFF
TGTGCCAGCAGCCGTGACGGGTACACTGAAGCTTTCTTT
>TRBJ1-1|.|.|TRBV9
CASREGSANTEAFF
TGTGCCAGCAGGGAAGGAAGCGCGAACACTGAAGCTTTCTTT
>TRBJ1-4|.|.|TRBV5-6
CASSRGTPNEKLFF
TGTGCCAGCAGCCGCGGGACTCCGAATGAAAAACTGTTTTTT
>TRBJ2-3|.|.|TRBV7-9
CASSYTLPTDTQYF
TGTGCCAGCAGCTATACCCTACCGACAGATACGCAGTATTTT
>TRBJ2-1|.|TRBD2|TRBV10-3
CAIRASGSSYNEQFF
TGTGCCATCAGGGCTAGCGGGAGCTCCTACAATGAGCAGTTCTTC
>TRBJ1-6|.|.|TRBV5-1
CASSLGQGPWSPLHF
TGCGCCAGCAGCTTGGGGCAGGGGCCCTGGTCACCCCTCCACTTT
>TRBJ2-7|.|TRBD1|TRBV18
CASSPPYQGAYEQYF
TGTGCCAGCTCACCACCGTATCAGGGGGCCTACGAGCAGTACTTC
>TRBJ2-1|.|.|TRBV3-1/TRBV3-2
CAAHTLRDQHGEQFF
TGTGCCGCTCACACCCTGCGGGATCAGCATGGTGAGCAGTTCTTC
>TRBJ2-7|.|.|TRBV3-1/TRBV3-2
CASSRGIAGLSYEQYF
TGTGCCAGCAGCCGCGGTATCGCGGGATTATCCTACGAGCAGTACTTC
>TRBJ2-7|.|.|TRBV28
CASRTGTTYEQYF
TGTGCCAGCAGAACCGGGACAACCTACGAGCAGTACTTC
>TRBJ2-3|.|.|TRBV5-1
CASSLVRLADTQYF
TGCGCCAGCAGCTTGGTTCGGCTAGCAGATACGCAGTATTTT
>TRBJ1-1|.|.|TRBV28
CASSSGGGGGPEAFF
TGTGCCAGCAGTTCCGGGGGTGGGGGTGGCCCTGAAGCTTTCTTT
>TRBJ2-7|.|.|TRBV3-1/TRBV3-2
CASSQDLENRAYEQYF
TGTGCCAGCAGCCAAGATCTGGAGAACAGGGCCTACGAGCAGTACTTC
>TRBJ2-3|.|TRBD1|TRBV7-2
CASSIGQGTDTQYF
TGTGCCAGCAGCATCGGACAGGGCACAGATACGCAGTATTTT
>TRBJ2-3|.|TRBD1|TRBV27
CASSLRGTGGQDTQYF
TGTGCCAGCAGTTTACGCGGGACAGGGGGCCAAGATACGCAGTATTTT
>TRBJ2-7|.|.|TRBV5-1
CASSEQGFPPEQYF
TGCGCCAGCAGCGAACAGGGATTCCCACCCGAGCAGTACTTC
>TRBJ1-1|.|.|TRBV15
CATSRGRGQQIVNTEAFF
TGTGCCACCAGCAGAGGAAGGGGACAACAGATAGTAAACACTGAAGCTTTCTTT
>TRBJ2-7|.|.|TRBV27
CAGGRDRDDEQYF
TGTGCCGGGGGGCGAGACAGGGACGACGAGCAGTACTTC
>TRBJ2-3|.|.|TRBV6-1
CASSEAPGSTDTQYF
TGTGCCAGCAGTGAAGCGCCAGGGAGCACAGATACGCAGTATTTT
>TRBJ1-5|.|.|TRBV28
CASSLSGDGQPQHF
TGTGCCAGCAGTTTATCGGGGGACGGACAGCCCCAGCATTTT
>TRBJ2-1|once|TRBD1|TRBV24-1
CATSEAGTGTNEQFF
TGTGCCACCAGTGAGGCCGGGACAGGGACCAATGAGCAGTTCTTC
>TRBJ1-5|.|.|TRBV7-9
CASSAWTADSNQPQHF
TGTGCCAGCAGCGCGTGGACAGCGGATAGCAATCAGCCCCAGCATTTT
>TRBJ2-5|.|.|TRBV24-1
CATSDSSRTGVNF
TGTGCCACCAGTGATTCTTCCAGGACCGGGGTAAACTTC
>TRBJ2-7|.|.|TRBV4-2
CASSQTELSYEQYF
TGTGCCAGCAGCCAGACAGAGCTCTCCTACGAGCAGTACTTC
>TRBJ1-2|.|TRBD1|TRBV28
CASSLHSPGTGVRGYTF
TGTGCCAGCAGTTTACATAGTCCCGGGACAGGGGTTCGAGGCTACACCTTC